The 25 T cell receptor beta chains below were found in one sample sequenced in a study of blood T cell repertoires in COVID-19. Generated by immunoSEQ multiplex PCR, the TCRdb table keeps only in-frame clones and is missing some. The data hold about 200,000 clones, with over 70% observed a single time. Sequenced input: peripheral blood. These receptors all come from a woman of 80 years or more with acute or convalescent COVID-19.

This sequence joins TRBV7-2 and TRBJ2-1; 8 nucleotides agree with TRBD2. The trim removed 2 bases at V and 3 bases at J, leaving 6 bases unmatched. The CDR3 is 16 amino acids. Germline lookup yields CDR1 SGHTA and CDR2 FQGNSA. The CDR3 loop reads CASSLPASGYYNEQFF. The CDR3 DNA reads as TGTGCCAGCAGCTTACCGGCTAGCGGGTACTACAATGAGCAGTTCTTC. Full variable domain (rest looked up from reference TRBV7-2 and TRBJ2-1): GAGVSQSPSNKVTEKGKDVELRCDPISGHTALYWYRQSLGQGLEFLIYFQGNSAPDKSGLPSDRFSAERTGGSVSTLTIQRTQQEDSAVYLCASSLPASGYYNEQFFGPGTRLTVL.

This clone was found once. The chain is built from TRBV27 and TRBJ1-6; D is uncertain. The V end was cut by 6 bases, the J end by 5 bases, with 11 bases between. Germline V gene sequence: CDR1 MNHEY, CDR2 SMNVEV (reference sequence). The CDR3 contains 14 residues. The CDR3, as DNA: TGTGCCAGCAGCCGGGATTTGAATAATTCACCCCTCCACTTT. It translates to CASSRDLNNSPLHF.

The chain combines TRBV7-8 with TRBJ1-5; perhaps TRBD1 as D (6 bases). The CDR3 loop spans 17 amino acids. V was shortened by 5 bases and J by 1 base, with 18 bases between the two germline ends. Germline V gene lookup returns CDR1 SGHVS and CDR2 FQNEAQ. Here the CDR3 reads CASSPRTALGSNQPQHF. Here the CDR3 DNA reads TGTGCCAGCAGCCCCCGGACAGCCCTTGGGAGCAATCAGCCCCAGCATTTT.

This chain connects TRBV19 to TRBJ2-2; 8 nucleotides align to TRBD2. Germline assignment: CDR1 LNHDA and CDR2 SQIVND (reference sequence). V lost 4 bases and J lost 0; bases outside the gene matches: 7. The CDR3 loop spans 17 amino acids. This CDR3 is CASSTKSGGTNTGELFF. Written as DNA, the CDR3 is TGTGCCAGTAGTACAAAGAGCGGGGGAACGAACACCGGGGAGCTGTTTTTT.

The chain employs TRBV13 and TRBJ1-3; weak D call: TRBD1 (6 bases). The CDR3 has 15 residues. Deletions cut 1 base from V and 0 bases from J, with 7 bases between. Germline CDR1 reads PRHDT; CDR2 reads FYEKMQ (reference sequence). The CDR3 region has the DNA TGTGCCAGCAGCTTAGTAGGGGGCTCTGGAAACACCATATATTTT. Residues: CASSLVGGSGNTIYF.

This clone was recorded a few times. The V and J genes are TRBV25-1 and TRBJ1-2; 7 nucleotides agree with TRBD1. Germline lookup yields CDR1 MGHDK and CDR2 SYGVNS. Germline trimming cut 3 bases from V and 5 bases from J; bases unmatched to any gene: 0. The CDR3 consists of 12 residues. CDR3 bases: TGTGCCAGCAGTGACAGGGGGTATGGCTACACCTTC. Encoded protein: CASSDRGYGYTF.

This sequence joins TRBV10-3 and TRBJ2-3; 9 bases match TRBD2. The CDR3 runs to 16 residues. Germline V lookup: CDR1 ENHRY, CDR2 SYGVKD. Unmatched junction bases numbered 13, after V lost 8 bases and J lost 4 bases. In DNA, the CDR3 is TGTGCCATCGCCCGCGGGGGGGGGCAGGGGGCAGATACGCAGTATTTT. Translating gives CAIARGGGQGADTQYF.

The gene calls are TRBV7-2 and TRBJ1-6, with D possibly TRBD1 on 6 matching bases. CDR1 SGHTA and CDR2 FQGNSA come from the germline V gene. The CDR3 has 16 residues. V lost 5 bases and J lost 7, with 18 bases in between. This CDR3 is CASSPQGEAWNSPLHF. DNA of the CDR3: TGTGCCAGCAGCCCACAGGGAGAGGCTTGGAATTCACCCCTCCACTTT.

The chain uses TRBV7-2 and TRBJ2-7, with 7 positions matching TRBD2. There are 15 residues in the CDR3. Germline-derived CDR1 and CDR2 are SGHTA and FQGNSA. After removal of 6 bases from V and 7 bases from J, the junction contained 15 bases not matched to a gene. For the CDR3, the DNA is TGTGCCAGCAGATCAAGGACGAGGGAGGGAGGGGAGCAGTACTTC. Protein sequence: CASRSRTREGGEQYF.

The chain employs TRBV29-1 and TRBJ1-4; 8 positions match TRBD1. The germline CDR1 and CDR2 sequences are SQVTM and ANQGSEA. The V and J ends lost 3 bases and 6 bases, in that order; junction bases with no gene match: 9. This CDR3 has 15 amino acids. The CDR3 DNA reads as TGCAGCGTTGACCCCCTGACAGGGGAGGATGAAAAACTGTTTTTT. Encoded protein: CSVDPLTGEDEKLFF.

The chain employs TRBV10-3 and TRBJ1-4; maybe TRBD1 (5 bases). The CDR3 totals 15 residues. Trimming left V 3 bases short and J 7 bases short, with 15 bases between. Germline V gene data show CDR1 as ENHRY and CDR2 as SYGVKD. CDR3 nucleotides: TGTGCCATCAGTGATACAGGAGGGTGGAGTGAAAAACTGTTTTTT. This gives the protein CAISDTGGWSEKLFF.

The rearrangement uses TRBV28 and TRBJ1-2, with 8 bases lining up with TRBD1. After removal of 6 bases from V and 4 bases from J, the junction contained 7 bases not matched to a gene. The CDR3 extends over 14 amino acids. CDR1 and CDR2 from the germline V gene are MDHEN and SYDVKM. CDR3 nucleotide sequence: TGTGCCAGCAGAGAGACAGGGGAAACCTATGGCTACACCTTC. This gives the protein CASRETGETYGYTF.

This chain connects TRBV2 to TRBJ2-1; D ambiguous. The germline V gene encodes CDR1 SNHLY and CDR2 FYNNEI. CDR3 size: 15 residues. V shed 7 bases and J shed 0 bases, with 13 bases lying between them. This CDR3 is CASTLGLSSYNEQFF. The CDR3 bases are TGTGCCAGCACCCTAGGCCTCAGCTCCTACAATGAGCAGTTCTTC.

V is TRBV19 and J is TRBJ1-2; no clear D. Germline V gene lookup returns CDR1 LNHDA and CDR2 SQIVND (reference sequence). The ends were cut back, 3 bases at V and 3 bases at J, with 11 bases in the middle. The CDR3 extends over 14 amino acids. DNA of the CDR3: TGTGCCAGTAGTATTAGGGCCGGGGACTATGGCTACACCTTC. Translated, it gives CASSIRAGDYGYTF.

The CDR3, as DNA: TGTGCCAGCAGTGAAGTACCCCAGTTTAATGAAAAACTGTTTTTT. Translated, it gives CASSEVPQFNEKLFF. The V gene is TRBV2, the J gene TRBJ1-4; D is uncertain. Germline lookup yields CDR1 SNHLY and CDR2 FYNNEI. This CDR3 region has 15 residues. V lost 1 base and J 4 bases, leaving 10 bases between the germline ends.

The V and J genes are TRBV5-1 and TRBJ2-7; 8 bases agree with TRBD2. Per germline, CDR1 SGHRS and CDR2 YFSETQ. V lost 1 base to trimming and J lost 4 bases; unmatched junction nucleotides: 4. The CDR3 is 14 residues long. CDR3 DNA sequence: TGCGCCAGCAGCTTGTCGGGAGGGCCGTACGAGCAGTACTTC. It specifies CASSLSGGPYEQYF.

The gene calls are TRBV3-1 (or the pseudogene TRBV3-2) and TRBJ1-6; weak D call: TRBD1 (6 bases). V was shortened by 1 base and J by 8 bases, with 15 bases between the two germline ends. The CDR3 is made up of 16 amino acids. Germline CDR1 and CDR2: LGHDT and YNNKEL (reference sequence). The CDR3 loop reads CASSQAATGTDSPLHF. CDR3 nucleotide sequence: TGTGCCAGCAGCCAAGCCGCGACAGGTACGGATTCACCCCTCCACTTT.

The chain couples TRBV27 to TRBJ1-6, with D tentatively TRBD1 (6 bases). Germline CDR1 and CDR2: MNHEY and SMNVEV (reference sequence). Trimming left V 10 bases short and J 9 bases short, with 22 bases between. The CDR3 extends over 15 amino acids. The CDR3 DNA follows: TGTGCCAACCTCACCCTCCGGGGGGCTCCTTCACCCCTCCACTTT. Translation gives CANLTLRGAPSPLHF.

The chain joins TRBV10-3 to TRBJ1-1, with 9 bases fitting TRBD1. Germline CDR1 is ENHRY and CDR2 is SYGVKD. This CDR3 comprises 12 residues. V was clipped by 3 bases and J by 10 bases; unmatched bases: 3. The CDR3 sequence is CAISEPGQGAFF. DNA of the CDR3: TGTGCCATCAGTGAACCGGGACAGGGAGCTTTCTTT.

V is TRBV9 and J is TRBJ1-2; D gene unclear. In germline, CDR1 is SGDLS, CDR2 YYNGEE. The CDR3 covers 13 residues. V lost 1 base, J lost 8 bases, and 12 bases lay in between. The CDR3 region is CASSVQALRGYTF. CDR3 bases: TGTGCCAGCAGCGTACAGGCCCTTAGAGGCTACACCTTC.

This chain links TRBV24-1 with TRBJ2-2, with 7 bases lining up with TRBD2. The CDR3 loop spans 14 amino acids. Germline CDR1 and CDR2: KGHDR and SFDVKD. V lost 9 bases and J lost 3; bases outside the gene matches: 6. The CDR3: CATGGGGDTGELFF. CDR3 DNA sequence: TGTGCCACCGGGGGGGGAGGTGACACCGGGGAGCTGTTTTTT.

This clone was picked up one time. In the same sample, other DNA sequences code for this CDR3. This sequence joins TRBV5-1 and TRBJ2-5, with TRBD2 as a possible D gene (5 bases). This CDR3 comprises 12 residues. Trimming shortened V by 1 base and J by 5 bases, and 6 bases separated the two germline ends. The germline gives CDR1 SGHRS, CDR2 YFSETQ. The CDR3 spells CASSLPGETQYF. CDR3 DNA: TGCGCCAGCAGCTTGCCGGGGGAGACCCAGTACTTC.

The chain employs TRBV7-8 and TRBJ2-3; D gene uncertain. Trimming took 1 base from V and 5 from J, leaving 10 bases between them. This CDR3 has 14 amino acids. Germline V gene lookup returns CDR1 SGHVS and CDR2 FQNEAQ. In DNA form, the CDR3 reads TGTGCCAGCAGCTTAGATGGCCGCGGAGATACGCAGTATTTT. It translates to CASSLDGRGDTQYF.

V and J are TRBV30 and TRBJ2-3, with a weak D call TRBD2 (5 bases). The V and J ends lost 0 bases and 4 bases respectively, with 14 bases between them. CDR1 is GTSNPN and CDR2 is SVGIG in the germline V gene (reference sequence). This CDR3 spans 15 amino acids. The CDR3 reads CAWSVSSSGSDTQYF. The CDR3 nucleotides read TGTGCCTGGAGTGTAAGCTCAAGCGGTTCAGATACGCAGTATTTT.

V and J are TRBV3-1 (or the pseudogene TRBV3-2) and TRBJ1-6; possible D gene TRBD1, 5 bases. V was clipped by 0 bases and J by 7 bases, with 13 bases between them. CDR3 length: 16 amino acids. From germline, CDR1 is LGHDT and CDR2 YNNKEL (reference sequence). This chain's CDR3 is CASSQDFGDWNSPLHF. The CDR3 nucleotides are TGTGCCAGCAGCCAAGATTTCGGGGACTGGAATTCACCCCTCCACTTT.